The rows below give T cell receptor beta chains drawn from one sample of a study of blood T cells in healthy people across ages. One entry per CDR3 protein, called by TCRdb with MiXCR from the 5' RACE reads. The table has nearly 800,000 distinct CDR3 sequences, 56% seen once. Input material: blood. The receptors come from a man aged 35 to 55 in good health. Both conserved end residues are part of each CDR3. The D gene is left open where the match is weak. Clone size is shown for a subset of rows, as once, few, many or a class of expanded clone.

v_gene: TRBV28; d_gene: TRBD2; abundance: NA; j_gene: TRBJ2-7; CDR3aa: CASTPRLAGHNEQYF; CDR3nt: TGTGCCAGCACCCCGAGACTAGCGGGACACAATGAGCAGTACTTC
v_gene: TRBV10-3; d_gene: TRBD1; abundance: few; j_gene: TRBJ2-5; CDR3aa: CAISETGVGETQYF; CDR3nt: TGTGCCATCAGTGAGACAGGGGTCGGGGAGACCCAGTACTTC
v_gene: TRBV7-2; d_gene: TRBD2; abundance: NA; j_gene: TRBJ2-7; CDR3aa: CASSPGLALSSYNEQYF; CDR3nt: TGTGCCAGCAGCCCGGGACTAGCGTTAAGCTCCTACAATGAGCAGTACTTC
v_gene: TRBV7-2; d_gene: NA; abundance: NA; j_gene: TRBJ2-7; CDR3aa: CASSSPWGPNSYEQYF; CDR3nt: TGTGCCAGCAGCTCCCCTTGGGGCCCAAATTCCTACGAGCAGTACTTC
v_gene: TRBV28; d_gene: TRBD2; abundance: NA; j_gene: TRBJ2-7; CDR3aa: CASRSGTRGNTGEQYF; CDR3nt: TGTGCCAGCAGATCCGGGACTAGGGGGAACACCGGGGAGCAGTACTTC
v_gene: TRBV7-6; d_gene: TRBD1; abundance: NA; j_gene: TRBJ2-5; CDR3aa: CASSSGGQTQYF; CDR3nt: TGTGCCAGCAGTTCAGGGGGCCAGACCCAGTACTTC
v_gene: TRBV19; d_gene: NA; abundance: few; j_gene: TRBJ2-7; CDR3aa: CASSTQGNEQYF; CDR3nt: TGTGCCAGTAGTACACAGGGTAATGAGCAGTACTTC
v_gene: TRBV9; d_gene: NA; abundance: NA; j_gene: TRBJ2-5; CDR3aa: CASSAGTPETQYF; CDR3nt: TGTGCCAGCAGCGCCGGGACCCCTGAGACCCAGTACTTC
v_gene: TRBV3-1; d_gene: TRBD1; abundance: NA; j_gene: TRBJ1-2; CDR3aa: CASSTGGRNYGYTF; CDR3nt: TGTGCCAGCAGTACAGGGGGACGGAACTATGGCTACACCTTC
v_gene: TRBV12-3/TRBV12-4; d_gene: NA; abundance: once; j_gene: TRBJ1-5; CDR3aa: CASNTGTSNQPQHF; CDR3nt: TGTGCCAGCAATACCGGGACCAGTAATCAGCCCCAGCATTTT
v_gene: TRBV12-3/TRBV12-4; d_gene: NA; abundance: few; j_gene: TRBJ2-7; CDR3aa: CASSLEVWGESYEQYF; CDR3nt: TGTGCCAGCAGTTTAGAGGTATGGGGGGAGAGCTACGAGCAGTACTTC
v_gene: TRBV7-2; d_gene: NA; abundance: NA; j_gene: TRBJ2-2; CDR3aa: CASSRRMGLTGELFF; CDR3nt: TGTGCCAGCAGCCGACGTATGGGGCTGACCGGGGAGCTGTTTTTT
v_gene: TRBV4-2; d_gene: TRBD2; abundance: NA; j_gene: TRBJ2-3; CDR3aa: CASSQDLVFGGGITDTQYF; CDR3nt: TGTGCCAGCAGCCAAGATCTTGTTTTCGGGGGGGGGATCACAGATACGCAGTATTTT
v_gene: TRBV7-9; d_gene: TRBD1; abundance: NA; j_gene: TRBJ2-3; CDR3aa: CASSLEGARITDTQYF; CDR3nt: TGTGCCAGCAGCTTAGAGGGGGCGCGGATCACAGATACGCAGTATTTT